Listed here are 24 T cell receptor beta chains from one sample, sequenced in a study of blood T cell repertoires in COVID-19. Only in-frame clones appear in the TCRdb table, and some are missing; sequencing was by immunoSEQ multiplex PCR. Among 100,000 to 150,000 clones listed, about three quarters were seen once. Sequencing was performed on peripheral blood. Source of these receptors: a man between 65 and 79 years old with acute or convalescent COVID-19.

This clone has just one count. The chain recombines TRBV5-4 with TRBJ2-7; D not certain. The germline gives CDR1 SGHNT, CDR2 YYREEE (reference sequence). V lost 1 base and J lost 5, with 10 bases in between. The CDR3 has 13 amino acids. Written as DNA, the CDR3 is TGTGCCAGCAGCTTGAGGAGTTTCCACGAGCAGTACTTC. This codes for CASSLRSFHEQYF.

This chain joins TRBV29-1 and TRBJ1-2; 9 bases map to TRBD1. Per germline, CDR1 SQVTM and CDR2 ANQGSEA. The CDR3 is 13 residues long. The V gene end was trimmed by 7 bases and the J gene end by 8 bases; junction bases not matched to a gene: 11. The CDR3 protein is CSAPGQGATGYTF. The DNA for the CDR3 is TGCAGCGCTCCGGGACAGGGAGCAACGGGCTACACCTTC. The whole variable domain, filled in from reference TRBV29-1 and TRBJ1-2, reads SAVISQKPSRDICQRGTSLTIQCQVDSQVTMMFWYRQQPGQSLTLIATANQGSEATYESGFVIDKFPISRPNLTFSTLTVSNMSPEDSSIYLCSAPGQGATGYTFGSGTRLTVV.

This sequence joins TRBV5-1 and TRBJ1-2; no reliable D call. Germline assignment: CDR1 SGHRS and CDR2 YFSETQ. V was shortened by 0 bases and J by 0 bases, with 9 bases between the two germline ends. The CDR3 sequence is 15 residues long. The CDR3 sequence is CASSLAITSNYGYTF. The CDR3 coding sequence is TGCGCCAGCAGCTTGGCTATCACCTCTAACTATGGCTACACCTTC.

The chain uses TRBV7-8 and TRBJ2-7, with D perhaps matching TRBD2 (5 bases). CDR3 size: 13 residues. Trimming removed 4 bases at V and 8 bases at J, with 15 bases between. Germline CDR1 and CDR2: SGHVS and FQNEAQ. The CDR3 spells CASSSGIVGQQYF. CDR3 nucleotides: TGTGCCAGCAGCTCGGGAATCGTCGGGCAGCAGTACTTC.

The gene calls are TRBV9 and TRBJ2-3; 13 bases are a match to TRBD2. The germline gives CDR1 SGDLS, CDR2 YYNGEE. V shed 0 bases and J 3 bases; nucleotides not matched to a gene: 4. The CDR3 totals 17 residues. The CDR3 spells CASSVAELAGGTDTQYF. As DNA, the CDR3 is TGTGCCAGCAGCGTAGCAGAACTAGCGGGAGGGACAGATACGCAGTATTTT.

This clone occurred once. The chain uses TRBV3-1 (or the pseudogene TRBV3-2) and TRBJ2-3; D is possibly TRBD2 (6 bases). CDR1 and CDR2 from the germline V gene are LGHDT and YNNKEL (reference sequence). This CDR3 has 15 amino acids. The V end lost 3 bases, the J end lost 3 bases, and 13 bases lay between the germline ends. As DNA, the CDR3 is TGTGCCAGCAGCCATCCATCGGCGGGGACAGATACGCAGTATTTT. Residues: CASSHPSAGTDTQYF.

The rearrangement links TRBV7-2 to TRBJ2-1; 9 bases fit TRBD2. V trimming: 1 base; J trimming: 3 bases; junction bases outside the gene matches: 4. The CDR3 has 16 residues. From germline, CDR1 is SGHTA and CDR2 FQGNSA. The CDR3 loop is CASSLVAGGFYNEQFF. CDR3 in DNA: TGTGCCAGCAGCTTAGTTGCGGGGGGGTTCTACAATGAGCAGTTCTTC.

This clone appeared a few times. CDR3 sequence (DNA): TGTGCCAGCAGTGAAGCGCTTCTGGCAGGGAATCAGCCCCAGCATTTT. It yields the protein CASSEALLAGNQPQHF. The chain has TRBV2 and TRBJ1-5; D is possibly TRBD1 (5 bases). The V and J ends lost 0 bases and 4 bases respectively, with 13 bases between them. Germline V gene data show CDR1 as SNHLY and CDR2 as FYNNEI. This CDR3 is built from 16 residues. Variable domain in full (rest from reference TRBV2 and TRBJ1-5): EPEVTQTPSHQVTQMGQEVILRCVPISNHLYFYWYRQILGQKVEFLVSFYNNEISEKSEIFDDQFSVERPDGSNFTLKIRSTKLEDSAMYFCASSEALLAGNQPQHFGDGTRLSIL.

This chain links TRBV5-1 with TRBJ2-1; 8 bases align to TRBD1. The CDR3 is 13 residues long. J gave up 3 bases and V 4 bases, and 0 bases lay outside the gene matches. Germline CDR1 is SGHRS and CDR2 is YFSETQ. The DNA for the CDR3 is TGCGCCAGCAGCGGGACAGGCTACAATGAGCAGTTCTTC. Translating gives CASSGTGYNEQFF.

The CDR3 nucleotides read TGTGCCAGTAGTAGCGGGGGCCTTCCCTACGAGCAGTACTTC. It specifies CASSSGGLPYEQYF. The chain is built from TRBV19 and TRBJ2-7; TRBD2 might be the D (7 bases). CDR3 length equals 14 residues. V lost 4 bases and J 2 bases, leaving 12 bases between the germline ends. Looked up from germline, CDR1 is LNHDA and CDR2 is SQIVND (reference sequence).

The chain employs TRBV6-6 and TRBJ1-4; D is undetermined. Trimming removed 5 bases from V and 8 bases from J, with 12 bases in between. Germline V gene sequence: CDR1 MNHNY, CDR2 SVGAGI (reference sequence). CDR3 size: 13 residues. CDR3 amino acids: CASSRSTREKLFF. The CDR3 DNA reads TGTGCCAGCAGTCGATCTACGAGGGAAAAACTGTTTTTT.

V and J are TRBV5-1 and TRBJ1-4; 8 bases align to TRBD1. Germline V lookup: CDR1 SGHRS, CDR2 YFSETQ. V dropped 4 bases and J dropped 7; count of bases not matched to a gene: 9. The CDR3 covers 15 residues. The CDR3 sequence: CASSTSWDRIEKLFF. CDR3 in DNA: TGCGCCAGCAGCACCTCCTGGGACAGGATTGAAAAACTGTTTTTT.

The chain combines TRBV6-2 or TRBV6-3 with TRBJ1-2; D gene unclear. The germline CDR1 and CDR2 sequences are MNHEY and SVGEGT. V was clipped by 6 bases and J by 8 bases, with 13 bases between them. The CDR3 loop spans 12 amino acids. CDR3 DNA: TGTGCCAGCAGCCTCGAGTCTTACGGCTACACCTTC. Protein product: CASSLESYGYTF.

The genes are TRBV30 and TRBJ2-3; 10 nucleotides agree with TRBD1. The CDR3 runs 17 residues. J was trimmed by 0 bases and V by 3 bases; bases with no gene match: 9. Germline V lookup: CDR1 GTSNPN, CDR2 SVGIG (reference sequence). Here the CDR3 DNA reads TGTGCCTGGAGCGCCGGACAGGGGGTCTCTAGCACAGATACGCAGTATTTT. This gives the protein CAWSAGQGVSSTDTQYF.

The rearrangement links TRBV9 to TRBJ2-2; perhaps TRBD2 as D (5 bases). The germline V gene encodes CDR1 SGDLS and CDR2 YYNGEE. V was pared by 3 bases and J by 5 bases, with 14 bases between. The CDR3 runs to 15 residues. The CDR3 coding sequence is TGTGCCAGCAGCGCGGACTTTGATTTTACCGGGGAGCTGTTTTTT. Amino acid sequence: CASSADFDFTGELFF. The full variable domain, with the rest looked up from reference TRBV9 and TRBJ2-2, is DSGVTQTPKHLITATGQRVTLRCSPRSGDLSVYWYQQSLDQGLQFLIQYYNGEERAKGNILERFSAQQFPDLHSELNLSSLELGDSALYFCASSADFDFTGELFFGEGSRLTVL.

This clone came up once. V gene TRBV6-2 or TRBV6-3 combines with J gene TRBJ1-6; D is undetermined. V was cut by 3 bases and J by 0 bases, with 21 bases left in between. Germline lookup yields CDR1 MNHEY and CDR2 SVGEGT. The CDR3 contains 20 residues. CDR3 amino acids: CASSYPLRGPTSSYNSPLHF. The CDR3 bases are TGTGCCAGCAGTTATCCCTTGCGAGGGCCTACGAGCTCCTATAATTCACCCCTCCACTTT.

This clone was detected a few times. CDR3 loop: CASMAGGSPDTQYF. CDR3 in DNA: TGCGCCAGCATGGCAGGAGGGAGCCCAGATACGCAGTATTTT. The chain combines TRBV5-1 with TRBJ2-3, with D possibly being TRBD2 (6 bases). V was trimmed by 6 bases and J by 4 bases, leaving 15 bases between them. Germline V gives CDR1 SGHRS, CDR2 YFSETQ. The CDR3 length is 14 residues.

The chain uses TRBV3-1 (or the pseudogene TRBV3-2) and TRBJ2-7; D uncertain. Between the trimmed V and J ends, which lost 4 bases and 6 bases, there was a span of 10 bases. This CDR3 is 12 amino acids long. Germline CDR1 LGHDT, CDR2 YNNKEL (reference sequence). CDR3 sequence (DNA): TGTGCCAGCAGCCCCGACTGGATCGAGCAGTACTTC. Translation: CASSPDWIEQYF.

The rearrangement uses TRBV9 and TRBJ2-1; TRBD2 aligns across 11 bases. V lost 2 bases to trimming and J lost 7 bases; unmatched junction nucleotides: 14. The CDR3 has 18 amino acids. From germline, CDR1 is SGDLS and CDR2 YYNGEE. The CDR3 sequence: CASSVRGLAEIASNEQFF. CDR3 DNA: TGTGCCAGCAGCGTGCGGGGACTAGCGGAAATCGCCAGTAATGAGCAGTTCTTC. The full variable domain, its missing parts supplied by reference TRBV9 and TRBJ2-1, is DSGVTQTPKHLITATGQRVTLRCSPRSGDLSVYWYQQSLDQGLQFLIQYYNGEERAKGNILERFSAQQFPDLHSELNLSSLELGDSALYFCASSVRGLAEIASNEQFFGPGTRLTVL.

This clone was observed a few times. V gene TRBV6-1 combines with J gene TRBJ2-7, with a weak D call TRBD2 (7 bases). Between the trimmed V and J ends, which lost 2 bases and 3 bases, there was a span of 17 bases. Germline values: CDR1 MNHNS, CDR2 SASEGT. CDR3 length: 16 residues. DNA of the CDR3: TGTGCCAGCAGTGAATTGGGGGGGCGGGAGAACTACGAGCAGTACTTC. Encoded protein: CASSELGGRENYEQYF.

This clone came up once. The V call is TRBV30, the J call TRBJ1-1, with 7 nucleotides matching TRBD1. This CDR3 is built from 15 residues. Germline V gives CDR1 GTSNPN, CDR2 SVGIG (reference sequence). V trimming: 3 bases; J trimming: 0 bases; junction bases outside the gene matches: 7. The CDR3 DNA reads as TGTGCCTGGAGGTCGAAGGGACAGATGAACACTGAAGCTTTCTTT. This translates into CAWRSKGQMNTEAFF.

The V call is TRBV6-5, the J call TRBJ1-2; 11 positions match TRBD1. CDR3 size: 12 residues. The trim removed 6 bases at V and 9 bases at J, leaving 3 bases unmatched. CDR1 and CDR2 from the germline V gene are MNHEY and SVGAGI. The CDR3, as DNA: TGTGCCAGCAGGGGGACAGGGGGAAGCTACACCTTC. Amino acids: CASRGTGGSYTF.

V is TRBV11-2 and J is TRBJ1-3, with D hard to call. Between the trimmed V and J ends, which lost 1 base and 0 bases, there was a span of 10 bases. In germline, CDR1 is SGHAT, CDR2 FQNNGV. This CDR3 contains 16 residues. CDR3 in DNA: TGTGCCAGCAGCTTAGTTAGTCAACCCTCTGGAAACACCATATATTTT. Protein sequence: CASSLVSQPSGNTIYF.

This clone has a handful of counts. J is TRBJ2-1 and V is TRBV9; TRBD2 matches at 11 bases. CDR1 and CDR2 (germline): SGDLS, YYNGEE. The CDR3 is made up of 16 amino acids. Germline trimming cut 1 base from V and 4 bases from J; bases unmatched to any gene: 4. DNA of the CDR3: TGTGCCAGCAGCGTATCTGGGACTAGCGGATACAATGAGCAGTTCTTC. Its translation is CASSVSGTSGYNEQFF.